This T cell receptor beta chain is from a study of T cell clusters in autoimmune cytopenias. TRB amplification used approximately 250 ng of peripheral blood genomic DNA. TRB was amplified by touch-down multiplex PCR, primer pools A and B combined. Using the multiplex PCR reads, TCRdb records one entry per CDR3 protein without DNA. The sample's table shows some 6,000 distinct CDR3 sequences. Germline V gene lookup returns CDR1 SGHAT and CDR2 FQDESV (reference sequence). The CDR3 length is 16 residues. These data were also filed under a second study, of T cell repertoires in aging, cancer and after chemotherapy.

The receptor was isolated from a human donor in good health. The V call is TRBV11-1, the J call TRBJ2-5; TCRdb proposes TRBD2, but this gene call is untestable without DNA. Sequenced sample: peripheral blood. CDR3 amino acids: CASSPGLAGGQETQYF.